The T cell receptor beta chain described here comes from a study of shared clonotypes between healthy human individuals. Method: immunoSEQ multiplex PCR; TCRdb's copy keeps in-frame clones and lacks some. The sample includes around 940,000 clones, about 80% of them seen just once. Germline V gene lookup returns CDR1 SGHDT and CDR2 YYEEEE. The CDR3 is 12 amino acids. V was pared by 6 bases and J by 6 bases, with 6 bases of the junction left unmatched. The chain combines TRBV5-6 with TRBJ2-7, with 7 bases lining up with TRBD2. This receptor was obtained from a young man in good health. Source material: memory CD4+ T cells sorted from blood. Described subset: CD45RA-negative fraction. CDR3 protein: CASNTGGFEQYF. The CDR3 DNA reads TGTGCCAGCAACACCGGGGGGTTCGAGCAGTACTTC.